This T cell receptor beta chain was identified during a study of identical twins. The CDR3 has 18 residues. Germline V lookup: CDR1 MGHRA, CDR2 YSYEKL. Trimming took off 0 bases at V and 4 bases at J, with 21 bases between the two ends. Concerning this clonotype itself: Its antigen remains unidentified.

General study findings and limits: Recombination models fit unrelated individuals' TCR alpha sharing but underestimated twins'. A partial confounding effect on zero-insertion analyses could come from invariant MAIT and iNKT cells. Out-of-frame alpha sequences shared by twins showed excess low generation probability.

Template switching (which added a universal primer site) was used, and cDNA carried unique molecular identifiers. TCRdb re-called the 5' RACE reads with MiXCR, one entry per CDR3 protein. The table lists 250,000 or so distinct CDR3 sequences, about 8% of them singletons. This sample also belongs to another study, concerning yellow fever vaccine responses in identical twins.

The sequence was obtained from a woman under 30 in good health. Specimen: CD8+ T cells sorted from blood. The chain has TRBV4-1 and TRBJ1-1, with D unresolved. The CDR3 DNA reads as TGCGCCAGCAGCCAAGACCCGGGAGACCCAGGACTTGGCACTGAAGCTTTCTTT. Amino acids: CASSQDPGDPGLGTEAFF.